These 26 T cell receptor beta chains were sequenced from one sample in a study of Ad26.COV2.S vaccination and SARS-CoV-2 variants. The data were produced by immunoSEQ multiplex PCR, yet TCRdb's version contains in-frame clones alone and is incomplete. The sample lists roughly 350,000 clones, around 87% seen once, with about 3% in the top ten. Treatment in this sample: 19 received Ad26.COV2.S at low or high dose, single or two shots; five or six received placebo; per-sample allocation not given. The study sampled participants on day 63 after the first vaccine or placebo injection. The sequenced sample was peripheral blood, obtained in a trial of Ad26.COV2.S vaccine versus placebo. All receptors come from a person between 18 and 65 years old who received the Ad26.COV2.S COVID-19 vaccine or a placebo.

This chain uses TRBV7-2 with TRBJ1-1; 7 bases are shared with TRBD1. From germline, CDR1 is SGHTA and CDR2 FQGNSA. This CDR3 spans 17 amino acids. V was pared by 5 bases and J by 5 bases, with 17 bases of the junction left unmatched. This CDR3 is CASSRFGAEGAGTEAFF. DNA for the CDR3: TGTGCCAGCAGCCGGTTTGGGGCCGAGGGGGCTGGGACTGAAGCTTTCTTT. Using reference TRBV7-2 and TRBJ1-1 for the parts outside the CDR3, the full variable domain is GAGVSQSPSNKVTEKGKDVELRCDPISGHTALYWYRQSLGQGLEFLIYFQGNSAPDKSGLPSDRFSAERTGGSVSTLTIQRTQQEDSAVYLCASSRFGAEGAGTEAFFGQGTRLTVV.

CDR3 in amino acids: CASSPTFLAGGLGGTDTQYF. CDR3 DNA: TGTGCCAGCAGCCCTACCTTCCTAGCGGGGGGATTAGGTGGCACAGATACGCAGTATTTT. The V gene is TRBV7-6, the J gene TRBJ2-3; 11 bases fit TRBD2. The CDR3 totals 20 residues. V gave up 5 bases and J gave up 1 base; unmatched junction bases: 17. Germline V lookup: CDR1 SGHVS, CDR2 FNYEAQ.

The V call is TRBV6-5, the J call TRBJ2-7; weak D call: TRBD1 (6 bases). The V gene's germline CDR1 is MNHEY and CDR2 SVGAGI. There are 15 residues in the CDR3. Trimming left V 5 bases short and J 0 bases short, with 14 bases between. The CDR3 loop is CASSPGQWSSYEQYF. In nucleotides, the CDR3 is TGTGCCAGCAGTCCCGGACAGTGGAGCTCCTACGAGCAGTACTTC.

In its sample, this clone was seen a few times. Here the CDR3 reads CASSYLRRNTEAFF. CDR3 DNA sequence: TGTGCCAGCAGTTACCTTCGGAGGAACACTGAAGCTTTCTTT. The chain couples TRBV6-5 to TRBJ1-1; D is uncertain. V lost 2 bases and J lost 1, with 8 bases in between. CDR1 is MNHEY and CDR2 is SVGAGI in the germline V gene. The CDR3 extends over 14 amino acids.

CDR3 in amino acids: CASTFLGQGIREQFF. The CDR3 DNA sequence: TGCGCCAGCACCTTCCTGGGACAGGGGATAAGAGAGCAGTTCTTC. This chain links TRBV5-1 with TRBJ2-1; TRBD1 matches at 10 bases. V was pared by 6 bases and J by 10 bases, with 13 bases of the junction left unmatched. Germline values: CDR1 SGHRS, CDR2 YFSETQ. The CDR3 runs to 15 residues. Full variable domain (outside the CDR3, taken from reference TRBV5-1 and TRBJ2-1): KAGVTQTPRYLIKTRGQQVTLSCSPISGHRSVSWYQQTPGQGLQFLFEYFSETQRNKGNFPGRFSGRQFSNSRSEMNVSTLELGDSALYLCASTFLGQGIREQFFGPGTRLTVL.

The chain has TRBV5-5 and TRBJ2-7; a possible D gene is TRBD2 (5 bases). The ends were cut back, 1 base at V and 7 bases at J, with 6 bases in the middle. The CDR3 spans 11 residues. Germline V gene lookup returns CDR1 SGHKS and CDR2 YYEKEE (reference sequence). CDR3 DNA sequence: TGTGCCAGCAGCTTGCGGACTGAGCAGTACTTC. It encodes CASSLRTEQYF. Full variable domain (rest looked up from reference TRBV5-5 and TRBJ2-7): DAGVTQSPTHLIKTRGQQVTLRCSPISGHKSVSWYQQVLGQGPQFIFQYYEKEERGRGNFPDRFSARQFPNYSSELNVNALLLGDSALYLCASSLRTEQYFGPGTRLTVT.

This clone was observed a single time. The genes are TRBV3-1 (or the pseudogene TRBV3-2) and TRBJ2-5; D remains unclear. The CDR3 spans 14 residues. V was trimmed by 1 base and J by 6 bases, leaving 12 bases between them. The germline V gene encodes CDR1 LGHDT and CDR2 YNNKEL (reference sequence). CDR3 coding DNA: TGTGCCAGCAGCCAAGTAATAGGGTTGAAGACCCAGTACTTC. It is translated as CASSQVIGLKTQYF.

The rearrangement uses TRBV10-2 and TRBJ2-7; 10 positions match TRBD1. The germline V gene has CDR1 WSHSY and CDR2 SAAADI. The trim removed 6 bases at V and 2 bases at J, leaving 4 bases unmatched. There are 14 residues in the CDR3. As DNA, the CDR3 is TGCGCCAGCAGCCGGGACAGGGGCCCCTACGAGCAGTACTTC. Encoded protein: CASSRDRGPYEQYF.

The CDR3 DNA follows: TGTGCCAGCAGCTTGCGGCTAGCGGGGGCCTCCTACAATGAGCAGTTCTTC. Amino acid sequence: CASSLRLAGASYNEQFF. This chain uses TRBV5-5 with TRBJ2-1; TRBD2 matches 10 bases. The CDR3 extends over 17 amino acids. Germline loops: CDR1 SGHKS, CDR2 YYEKEE (reference sequence). Unmatched junction bases numbered 4, after V lost 1 base and J lost 0 bases.

The CDR3 loop reads CASSLNPDNSYNSPLHF. In nucleotides, the CDR3 is TGTGCCAGCAGCTTAAACCCGGACAACTCCTATAATTCACCCCTCCACTTT. The J gene is TRBJ1-6, the V gene TRBV7-6; D possibly corresponds to TRBD1 (5 bases). V gave up 2 bases and J gave up 0 bases, with 11 bases separating them. From germline, CDR1 is SGHVS and CDR2 FNYEAQ. CDR3 length: 17 amino acids.

The rearrangement links TRBV5-5 to TRBJ2-6; D uncertain. The V end lost 5 bases, the J end lost 4 bases, and 10 bases lay between the germline ends. The CDR3 is 14 residues long. Germline assignment: CDR1 SGHKS and CDR2 YYEKEE (reference sequence). The CDR3 loop reads CASSSSGGANVLTF. In nucleotides, the CDR3 is TGTGCCAGCAGTTCCTCCGGGGGGGCCAACGTCCTGACTTTC.

This clone was seen once. The V call is TRBV7-9, the J call TRBJ2-2; unclear D gene. Per the germline V gene, CDR1 is SEHNR and CDR2 is FQNEAQ (reference sequence). CDR3 length equals 17 residues. V was trimmed by 5 bases and J by 3 bases, leaving 19 bases between them. CDR3: CASSLRRHTSDTGELFF. CDR3 bases: TGTGCCAGCAGCCTAAGGCGGCATACATCCGACACCGGGGAGCTGTTTTTT.

The V call is TRBV5-6, the J call TRBJ1-5; D gene ambiguous. Per germline, CDR1 SGHDT and CDR2 YYEEEE. V was pared by 4 bases and J by 2 bases, with 13 bases between. The CDR3 consists of 15 residues. The CDR3 sequence is CASSKGPLGNQPQHF. As DNA, the CDR3 is TGTGCCAGCAGCAAAGGTCCGCTAGGCAATCAGCCCCAGCATTTT.

The rearrangement links TRBV10-1 to TRBJ1-1, with D unresolved. Between the trimmed V and J ends, which lost 9 bases and 7 bases, there was a span of 9 bases. The CDR3 has 10 residues. Germline-derived CDR1 and CDR2 are WNHNN and SYGVQD (reference sequence). The CDR3 nucleotides are TGCGCCAGTCTACACGTTGAAGCTTTCTTT. It yields the protein CASLHVEAFF.

The rearrangement links TRBV6-5 to TRBJ1-5, with 11 bases identical to TRBD1. The CDR3 contains 14 residues. With 6 bases clipped from V and 7 bases from J, the junction kept 5 bases outside the gene matches. Germline values: CDR1 MNHEY, CDR2 SVGAGI. The CDR3 region has the DNA TGTGCCAGCAGACTCAGGACAGGGGGCCAGCCCCAGCATTTT. Translating gives CASRLRTGGQPQHF.

The chain joins TRBV9 to TRBJ2-3; D perhaps matches TRBD2 (5 bases). Germline V lookup: CDR1 SGDLS, CDR2 YYNGEE. The CDR3 contains 19 residues. The V end lost 4 bases, the J end lost 8 bases, and 32 bases lay between the germline ends. The DNA for the CDR3 is TGTGCCAGCAGCCCTCGATCCGGGTACACGGAGGATGGTCGGGTTACGCAGTATTTT. It is translated as CASSPRSGYTEDGRVTQYF. The full variable domain, rest sourced from reference TRBV9 and TRBJ2-3, is DSGVTQTPKHLITATGQRVTLRCSPRSGDLSVYWYQQSLDQGLQFLIQYYNGEERAKGNILERFSAQQFPDLHSELNLSSLELGDSALYFCASSPRSGYTEDGRVTQYFGPGTRLTVL.

The J gene is TRBJ2-2, the V gene TRBV11-2; 7 nucleotides line up with TRBD1. With 1 base clipped from V and 2 bases from J, the junction kept 10 bases outside the gene matches. Germline V lookup: CDR1 SGHAT, CDR2 FQNNGV. The CDR3 length is 18 residues. CDR3 loop: CASSLGYGQGVNTGELFF. As DNA, the CDR3 is TGTGCCAGCAGCTTAGGGTACGGCCAGGGGGTAAACACCGGGGAGCTGTTTTTT.

The V call is TRBV11-2, the J call TRBJ1-1; the D is unclear. The V and J ends lost 5 bases and 6 bases respectively, with 22 bases between them. The CDR3 runs to 16 residues. The germline V gene has CDR1 SGHAT and CDR2 FQNNGV. CDR3 protein: CASSPQGRALSPEAFF. CDR3 coding DNA: TGTGCCAGCAGCCCTCAAGGACGGGCACTATCTCCTGAAGCTTTCTTT.

Notes on this clone: Other DNA sequences in this sample translate to the same CDR3. The chain links TRBV7-2 to TRBJ1-3; D unclear. The CDR3 is 14 residues long. Germline V gives CDR1 SGHTA, CDR2 FQGNSA. V lost 1 base to trimming and J lost 1 base, with 5 bases between them. The CDR3, as DNA: TGTGCCAGCAGCTTAGAGGGATCTGGAAACACCATATATTTT. Protein: CASSLEGSGNTIYF.

The V gene is TRBV11-2, the J gene TRBJ1-2; TRBD1 matches 9 bases. The CDR3 is 14 amino acids. Germline V lookup: CDR1 SGHAT, CDR2 FQNNGV. Trimming took 3 bases from V and 7 from J; bases not matched to a gene: 6. The CDR3 spells CASSFTGGLGGYTF. In nucleotides, the CDR3 is TGTGCCAGCAGCTTTACAGGGGGCTTGGGTGGCTACACCTTC.

This CDR3 reads CASSIGTKIYNEQFF. The DNA of the CDR3 is TGTGCCAGTAGTATAGGGACTAAGATCTACAATGAGCAGTTCTTC. This sequence joins TRBV19 and TRBJ2-1; the D gene is possibly TRBD2 (6 bases). V was shortened by 1 base and J by 3 bases, with 10 bases between the two germline ends. The CDR3 is 15 residues long. CDR1 LNHDA and CDR2 SQIVND come from the germline V gene (reference sequence).

This chain connects TRBV4-1 to TRBJ1-3, with D possibly matching TRBD1 (5 bases). Germline CDR1 MGHRA, CDR2 YSYEKL. V shed 1 base and J shed 1 base, with 8 bases lying between them. The CDR3 length is 15 residues. This CDR3 is CASSQVGTSGNTIYF. CDR3 nucleotides: TGCGCCAGCAGCCAAGTAGGGACGTCTGGAAACACCATATATTTT.

The rearrangement joins TRBV3-1 (or the pseudogene TRBV3-2) to TRBJ1-5; weak D call: TRBD1 (5 bases). The V gene lost 2 bases and the J gene lost 7 bases, with 12 bases spanning the gap. The CDR3 covers 14 residues. Germline-derived CDR1 and CDR2 are LGHDT and YNNKEL (reference sequence). The chain's CDR3 is CASSQTPGEQPQHF. The DNA for the CDR3 is TGTGCCAGCAGCCAAACCCCGGGGGAGCAGCCCCAGCATTTT.

The chain recombines TRBV6-5 with TRBJ2-3, with TRBD1 matching over 10 bases. The V and J ends lost 6 bases and 3 bases, in that order; junction bases with no gene match: 6. Germline V lookup: CDR1 MNHEY, CDR2 SVGAGI. This CDR3 has 15 residues. As DNA, the CDR3 is TGTGCCAGCAGGCATGACAGGGGGCTGACAGATACGCAGTATTTT. Residues: CASRHDRGLTDTQYF.

The chain employs TRBV11-3 and TRBJ1-1; D remains unclear. Trimming cost V 3 bases and J 1 base, with 12 bases left between them. The CDR3 length is 15 residues. Germline loops: CDR1 SGHNT, CDR2 YENEEA. CDR3 nucleotide sequence: TGTGCCAGCAGCTTTCTCCGGGAGAAGAACACTGAAGCTTTCTTT. Translation: CASSFLREKNTEAFF.

This chain connects TRBV11-3 to TRBJ1-1; 8 positions match TRBD1. This CDR3 has 14 amino acids. The V and J ends lost 7 bases and 6 bases, in that order; junction bases with no gene match: 10. Germline CDR1 and CDR2: SGHNT and YENEEA. CDR3 region: CASTRGQAVAEAFF. The CDR3, as DNA: TGTGCCAGCACCCGGGGACAGGCGGTCGCTGAAGCTTTCTTT.